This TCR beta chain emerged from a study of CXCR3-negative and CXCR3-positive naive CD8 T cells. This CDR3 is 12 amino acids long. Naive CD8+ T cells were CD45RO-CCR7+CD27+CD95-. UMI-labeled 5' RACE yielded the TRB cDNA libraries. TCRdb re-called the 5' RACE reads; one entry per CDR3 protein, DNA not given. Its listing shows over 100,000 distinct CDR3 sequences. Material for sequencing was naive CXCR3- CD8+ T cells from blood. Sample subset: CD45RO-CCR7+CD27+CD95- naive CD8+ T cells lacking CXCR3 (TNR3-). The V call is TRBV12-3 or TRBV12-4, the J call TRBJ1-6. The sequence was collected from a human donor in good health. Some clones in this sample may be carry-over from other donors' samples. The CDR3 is CASSLGNSPLHF.